This TCR beta chain is drawn from a study of blood T cell repertoires in COVID-19. Study overall: Samples taken during acute and convalescent COVID-19 were collected in the United States, Italy and Spain. T cells, B-cell-depleted T cells, or PBMCs supplied cDNA or gDNA.

Clones were read by immunoSEQ multiplex PCR, and TCRdb kept only the in-frame ones, dropping some. The table has 150,000 to 200,000 clones, about 92% seen once; the top ten hold 15% to 20%. Germline-derived CDR1 and CDR2 are DFQATT and SNEGSKA (reference sequence). The V and J ends lost 3 bases and 0 bases, in that order; junction bases with no gene match: 9. The CDR3 has 17 amino acids. The table lists this clone with a count of one. The chain joins TRBV20-1 to TRBJ1-5; TRBD1 aligns across 9 bases. Sequenced input: peripheral blood. The sequence was obtained from a man aged 55 to 70 with active or convalescent COVID-19. CDR3 region: CSASRGQGSNSNQPQHF. In DNA, the CDR3 is TGCAGTGCTAGTAGGGGACAGGGTTCTAATAGCAATCAGCCCCAGCATTTT.